The clone carrying this T cell receptor beta chain was counted a few times. With V trimmed by 1 base and J by 9 bases, 7 bases remained unmatched. This CDR3 comprises 15 residues. Germline V gene sequence: CDR1 SGHRS, CDR2 YFSETQ. The sample originates from a study of T cells in Graves' hyperthyroidism and ophthalmopathy. Authors of the study amplified TCR beta CDR3 regions from RNA transcripts. With the HTBI primer set, the TCR CDR3 went through a first round of RT-PCR. One entry per CDR3 protein results from TCRdb running MiXCR on the multiplex PCR reads. Of hundreds of thousands of distinct CDR3 sequences listed, roughly 22% were seen once; the top ten hold 64%.

The sequence was collected from a man aged 30 to 45 with Graves' ophthalmopathy. The V and J genes are TRBV5-1 and TRBJ2-1; 10 bases line up with TRBD2. The sample was blood. The CDR3 here is CASSLWSLAGVEQFF. For the CDR3, the DNA is TGCGCCAGCAGCTTGTGGAGCCTAGCGGGAGTTGAGCAGTTCTTC.